The T cell receptor beta chain described here comes from a study of blood T cells in healthy people across ages. This clonotype showed up just a few times. A second PCR of roughly 6 to 12 cycles used a sample-barcoded 5' primer and a J-beta primer mix. TCRdb ran MiXCR on the 5' RACE reads and lists one entry per CDR3 protein. The sample has about 1.8 million distinct CDR3 sequences, 49% seen once. The CDR3 consists of 15 residues. V lost 7 bases to trimming and J lost 0 bases; unmatched junction nucleotides: 7. The V gene's germline CDR1 is SGHRS and CDR2 YFSETQ. The chain is built from TRBV5-1 and TRBJ2-1; 7 nucleotides match TRBD2. The material sequenced was blood. The clonotype originates from a woman between 40 and 55 years old in good health. CDR3 DNA sequence: TGCGCCAGCGGTATTGGGGGGGGCTCCTACAATGAGCAGTTCTTC. This translates into CASGIGGGSYNEQFF. Complete variable domain (other parts from reference TRBV5-1 and TRBJ2-1): KAGVTQTPRYLIKTRGQQVTLSCSPISGHRSVSWYQQTPGQGLQFLFEYFSETQRNKGNFPGRFSGRQFSNSRSEMNVSTLELGDSALYLCASGIGGGSYNEQFFGPGTRLTVL.